Listed here are 8 T cell receptor beta chains from one sample, sequenced in a study of blood T cell repertoires in COVID-19. Assay used: immunoSEQ multiplex PCR; TCRdb lists only in-frame clones, some missing. The data contain roughly 350,000 clones, more than 70% of them seen just once; the ten biggest clones take up just under 7.5%. The sample consisted of peripheral blood. These receptors were obtained from a woman in her 70s with COVID-19, enrolled during active disease.

This clone was seen only once. The chain couples TRBV7-2 to TRBJ1-3, with D hard to call. This CDR3 is built from 16 residues. Germline values: CDR1 SGHTA, CDR2 FQGNSA. The V end lost 1 base, the J end lost 3 bases, and 13 bases lay between the germline ends. The CDR3 DNA reads as TGTGCCAGCAGCTTAGAAGGCACCCGGGGTGGAAACACCATATATTTT. Translating gives CASSLEGTRGGNTIYF.

The table lists this clone with a count of one. The chain uses TRBV18 and TRBJ1-1, with 10 positions matching TRBD1. Germline loops: CDR1 KGHSH, CDR2 LQKENI. The V segment lost 8 bases and the J segment 6 bases; nucleotides outside the gene matches: 9. The CDR3 contains 14 residues. The CDR3, as DNA: TGTGCCAGCCATACCGGGACAGGGGTCGCTGAAGCTTTCTTT. Encoded protein: CASHTGTGVAEAFF.

This rearrangement joins TRBV7-9 to TRBJ2-3, with 10 nucleotides matching TRBD2. The trim removed 6 bases at V and 7 bases at J, leaving 7 bases unmatched. The CDR3 contains 14 residues. The V gene's germline CDR1 is SEHNR and CDR2 FQNEAQ (reference sequence). CDR3 residues: CASSPLAGANTQYF. The CDR3 DNA is TGTGCCAGCAGTCCCCTAGCGGGGGCAAATACGCAGTATTTT.

This clone has just one count. The CDR3 DNA is TGTGCTAGTGGTTTGGTAACGAGGGACAGCAGGGCTGGAAACACCATATATTTT. Its protein product is CASGLVTRDSRAGNTIYF. V gene TRBV12-5 combines with J gene TRBJ1-3; 7 bases line up with TRBD1. CDR3 length: 18 residues. J was trimmed by 2 bases and V by 0 bases; bases with no gene match: 10. Germline-derived CDR1 and CDR2 are LGHNT and FRNRAP.

V gene TRBV6-6 combines with J gene TRBJ1-1; D unclear. Between the trimmed V and J ends, which lost 6 bases and 1 base, there was a span of 9 bases. This CDR3 contains 13 residues. Germline-derived CDR1 and CDR2 are MNHNY and SVGAGI (reference sequence). The CDR3 nucleotides are TGTGCCAGCAGACCCTATAAGAACACTGAAGCTTTCTTT. Amino acid sequence: CASRPYKNTEAFF.

The chain employs TRBV12-5 and TRBJ2-6, with D unclear. In germline, CDR1 is LGHNT, CDR2 FRNRAP. The germline V and J ends were trimmed by 0 bases and 0 bases, with 12 bases remaining between them. This CDR3 region has 18 residues. DNA for the CDR3: TGTGCTAGTGGTTTGGTAGTGGTCGGTGACTCTGGGGCCAACGTCCTGACTTTC. The encoded protein is CASGLVVVGDSGANVLTF.

This sequence joins TRBV19 and TRBJ1-1; no reliable D call. CDR1 and CDR2 (germline): LNHDA, SQIVND (reference sequence). CDR3 length equals 16 residues. The ends were cut back, 8 bases at V and 4 bases at J, with 23 bases in the middle. The CDR3 reads CASLEPGKKSTTEAFF. CDR3 coding DNA: TGTGCCAGTCTAGAGCCGGGAAAAAAGTCGACCACTGAAGCTTTCTTT.

The chain carries TRBV5-1 and TRBJ1-2, with D hard to call. This CDR3 comprises 14 residues. Germline-derived CDR1 and CDR2 are SGHRS and YFSETQ. The V end was cut by 1 base, the J end by 6 bases, with 13 bases between. Written as DNA, the CDR3 is TGCGCCAGCAGCTTGATAGAACCAGAGGATGGCTACACCTTC. It specifies CASSLIEPEDGYTF.